One sample yielded the 7 T cell receptor beta chains listed below, sequenced in a study of CD8 T cells in ankylosing spondylitis. Overall study results and limits: Characteristic of ankylosing spondylitis blood, it appeared, was a TCR beta motif comprising 7 to 9 highly homologous variants.

Each CDR3 protein is one row after TCRdb ran MiXCR on the 5' RACE reads. In the table there are about 700,000 distinct CDR3 sequences, around 17% of which are singletons. For these receptors, no antigen is known. The sample consisted of blood, either unsorted or a sorted T cell fraction (not recorded which). The receptor source for this set is a male donor with ankylosing spondylitis.

This clonotype was seen only a few times. The chain is built from TRBV5-1 and TRBJ2-2, with TRBD1 matching over 8 bases. The CDR3 contains 15 residues. CDR1 SGHRS and CDR2 YFSETQ come from the germline V gene. V gave up 0 bases and J gave up 6 bases; unmatched junction bases: 4. The DNA of the CDR3 is TGCGCCAGCAGCTTGGTTCTGGACAGGGCCGGGGAGCTGTTTTTT. It encodes CASSLVLDRAGELFF.

The chain joins TRBV29-1 to TRBJ1-1; perhaps TRBD1 as D (5 bases). Germline V gene data show CDR1 as SQVTM and CDR2 as ANQGSEA. The CDR3 contains 14 residues. Trimming took 3 bases from V and 8 from J, leaving 19 bases between them. CDR3 in amino acids: CSVEPAGLEGEAFF. In DNA form, the CDR3 reads TGCAGCGTTGAGCCCGCAGGGTTAGAAGGAGAAGCTTTCTTT.

CDR3 nucleotide sequence: TGCAGCGTTAAGACGGCTAGCGGAATCGGAACCTACGAGCAGTACTTC. It codes for CSVKTASGIGTYEQYF. The V gene is TRBV29-1, the J gene TRBJ2-7, with TRBD2 matching over 7 bases. With V trimmed by 5 bases and J by 2 bases, 15 bases remained unmatched. This CDR3 has 16 amino acids. CDR1 and CDR2 from the germline V gene are SQVTM and ANQGSEA.

In its sample, this clonotype was seen many times. This rearrangement joins TRBV12-3 or TRBV12-4 to TRBJ1-4; D is unresolved. The V end lost 2 bases, the J end lost 7 bases, and 8 bases lay between the germline ends. The CDR3 has 13 amino acids. The CDR3 region is CASSLFRVEKLFF. The CDR3 DNA is TGTGCCAGCAGTTTATTCCGGGTTGAAAAACTGTTTTTT.

V usage is TRBV2 and J usage is TRBJ2-7, with D maybe TRBD1 (5 bases). Germline lookup yields CDR1 SNHLY and CDR2 FYNNEI. The germline V and J ends were trimmed by 4 bases and 4 bases, with 11 bases remaining between them. The CDR3 length is 13 residues. The CDR3 nucleotides are TGTGCCAGCAGTGGATACCAGGGTTACGAGCAGTACTTC. This gives the protein CASSGYQGYEQYF.

As for this clonotype: One end of the junction fails to match germline, which may point to a read error. The chain recombines TRBV6-5 with TRBJ2-5; 8 nucleotides match TRBD2. In germline, CDR1 is MNHEY, CDR2 SVGAGI. The CDR3 runs to 15 residues. The CDR3 spells CASSDSGTSPETQYF. CDR3 nucleotides: TGTGCCAGCAGTGACTCCGGGACTAGTCCCGAGACCCAGTACTTC.

The chain has TRBV29-1 and TRBJ2-7; the D is unclear. Germline lookup yields CDR1 SQVTM and CDR2 ANQGSEA. The CDR3 consists of 13 residues. The germline V and J ends were trimmed by 0 bases and 4 bases, with 10 bases remaining between them. The CDR3 here is CSVEDRVGYEQYF. DNA of the CDR3: TGCAGCGTTGAAGATCGAGTGGGGTACGAGCAGTACTTC.